The source of this T cell receptor beta chain is a study of metastatic and nonmetastatic thyroid tumors. For the study at large: It was across blood and tumor or nodule tissue from malignant and benign thyroid patients that repertoires were compared.

Original handling: The authors used CDR3 differences across clinicopathological groups to build a distant-metastasis classifier for papillary thyroid cancer. TCRdb re-analyzed the PCR reads through MiXCR. These V and J calls rely on TCRdb rather than the paper's analysis. The sample has tens of thousands of clones, around 20% seen once. None of the patients had undergone any treatment ahead of thyroid surgery. This clone was seen many times. Its antigen is undetermined. Study-wide points: For both blood and tumor, malignant thyroid tumors reportedly showed significantly higher TCR beta diversity than benign nodules did.

The sequence was obtained from a female donor with papillary thyroid cancer or a benign thyroid nodule (not recorded which). Some clones in this sample may be carry-over from other donors' samples. Sequencing input: blood.

As DNA, the CDR3 is TGCAGTGCTATGGGCAGGGCCTCCTACGAGCAGTACTTC. Protein sequence: CSAMGRASYEQYF. The genes are TRBV20-1 and TRBJ2-7, with D tentatively TRBD1 (5 bases). Trimming removed 4 bases from V and 0 bases from J, with 10 bases in between. This CDR3 contains 13 residues. CDR1 DFQATT and CDR2 SNEGSKA come from the germline V gene (reference sequence).